This TCR beta chain was obtained from a study of T cells after posttransplantation cyclophosphamide. Turning to this clone: Its matching antigen is unknown.

Overall study findings and caveats: Tissue-infiltrating T cells from skin or gut overlapped little with blood T cells. TRB clonality was highly associated with recipient CMV seropositivity and reactivation. Donor CD8+ memory clones often dominated recipient blood repertoires at later times.

Using immunoSEQ multiplex PCR, the repertoire was profiled, and TCRdb retains in-frame clones only, with some absent. This table has roughly 5,200 clones, approximately 72% appearing once. Cyclophosphamide on days +3 and +4 followed busulfan-fludarabine conditioning and a marrow graft. The length of the CDR3 is 16 residues. V lost 2 bases and J 1 base, leaving 12 bases between the germline ends. Germline CDR1 reads LNHDA; CDR2 reads SQIVND (reference sequence). The chain has TRBV19 and TRBJ1-5; D not resolved. This sequence was found in a male patient aged 55-69 years who received an allogeneic stem cell transplant from an unrelated donor, was CMV-positive, and had acute GVHD only. The graft donor may be the source of some T cells. Sequencing used PBMCs, obtained 362 days after allogeneic stem cell transplant with posttransplant cyclophosphamide. CDR3 region: CASSIPGGQSNQPQHF. The CDR3 nucleotides are TGTGCCAGTAGTATACCGGGCGGGCAAAGCAATCAGCCCCAGCATTTT. Combining the CDR3 with reference TRBV19 and TRBJ1-5 gives the whole variable domain DGGITQSPKYLFRKEGQNVTLSCEQNLNHDAMYWYRQDPGQGLRLIYYSQIVNDFQKGDIAEGYSVSREKKESFPLTVTSAQKNPTAFYLCASSIPGGQSNQPQHFGDGTRLSIL.